This TCR beta chain derives from a study of blood T cell repertoires in COVID-19. Study-level information: Samples representing acute and convalescent COVID-19 were sourced from the United States, Italy and Spain. From T cells, B-cell-depleted T cells, or PBMCs came the material, which was cDNA or gDNA.

In the authors' methods: Scientists estimated how many nucleated cells there were by amplifying reference gene primers. Sequencing was performed with immunoSEQ multiplex PCR; in TCRdb, only in-frame clones are kept and a portion is missing. V and J calls and clone size are copied from that table; D and trimming were computed from the DNA. The sample has more than 100,000 clones, around 80% seen once. J gave up 11 bases and V 5 bases, and 7 bases lay outside the gene matches. This CDR3 has 14 residues. The germline gives CDR1 SGHVS, CDR2 FQNEAQ. The chain links TRBV7-8 to TRBJ1-6; 9 bases agree with TRBD1. The TCR comes from a woman of 80 years or more with acute or convalescent COVID-19. The sequencing sample was made of peripheral blood. CDR3 in amino acids: CASSRGQGTTPLHF. In DNA form, the CDR3 reads TGTGCCAGCAGCCGAGGACAGGGGACCACACCCCTCCACTTT.